The 13 T cell receptor beta chains listed next were all sequenced from one sample in a study of cytomegalovirus exposure and HLA in healthy donors. 60 Vbeta and 13 Jbeta primers were used in PCR. Clones were read by immunoSEQ multiplex PCR, and TCRdb kept only the in-frame ones, dropping some. The table shows around 300,000 clones, with roughly 86% occurring only once. The specimen was PBMCs. Receptors originate from a woman aged 40 to 50 in good health and CMV-seropositive.

V and J are TRBV5-6 and TRBJ2-2, with D uncertain. The ends were cut back, 3 bases at V and 7 bases at J, with 7 bases in the middle. This CDR3 spans 12 amino acids. Germline-derived CDR1 and CDR2 are SGHDT and YYEEEE. The CDR3 sequence is CASSSLDGELFF. The CDR3 DNA reads TGTGCCAGCAGCTCTCTAGACGGGGAGCTGTTTTTT. Full variable domain (missing parts from reference TRBV5-6 and TRBJ2-2): DAGVTQSPTHLIKTRGQQVTLRCSPKSGHDTVSWYQQALGQGPQFIFQYYEEEERQRGNFPDRFSGHQFPNYSSELNVNALLLGDSALYLCASSSLDGELFFGEGSRLTVL.

As for this clone: A junction boundary mismatches the germline segment, possibly from a read error. V gene TRBV10-3 combines with J gene TRBJ1-5; possibly TRBD1 for D (6 bases). Germline V gene lookup returns CDR1 ENHRY and CDR2 SYGVKD. The CDR3 totals 17 residues. CDR3: CAISADSTQRGNQPHHF. The CDR3 DNA is TGTGCCATCAGTGCGGACAGTACGCAGAGGGGCAATCAGCCCCATCATTTT.

The chain links TRBV14 to TRBJ1-1; D is unresolved. Trimming took off 1 base at V and 2 bases at J, with 5 bases between the two ends. Germline V gene data show CDR1 as SGHDN and CDR2 as FVKESK. This CDR3 is 13 amino acids long. The CDR3 region is CASSQGGNTEAFF. For the CDR3, the DNA is TGTGCCAGCAGCCAAGGCGGAAACACTGAAGCTTTCTTT.

V gene TRBV6-5 combines with J gene TRBJ1-6; maybe TRBD1 (5 bases). Germline values: CDR1 MNHEY, CDR2 SVGAGI. This CDR3 has 14 amino acids. Trimming took off 2 bases at V and 9 bases at J, with 11 bases between the two ends. Written as DNA, the CDR3 is TGTGCCAGCAGTTACGACAGCGAGGTTTCACCCCTCCACTTT. This translates into CASSYDSEVSPLHF.

The chain links TRBV9 to TRBJ2-1; 9 nucleotides agree with TRBD2. Germline V gene data show CDR1 as SGDLS and CDR2 as YYNGEE. CDR3 length: 16 amino acids. V was pared by 2 bases and J by 10 bases, with 13 bases of the junction left unmatched. CDR3 sequence (DNA): TGTGCCAGCAGCGTTACCCAGCGCGGGAGGGCCGGAGAGCAGTTCTTC. Protein product: CASSVTQRGRAGEQFF.

The V call is TRBV5-6, the J call TRBJ1-5, with D hard to call. V was cut by 0 bases and J by 3 bases, with 10 bases left in between. This CDR3 has 15 residues. Per the germline V gene, CDR1 is SGHDT and CDR2 is YYEEEE. The CDR3 DNA reads TGTGCCAGCAGCTTGGCCAGCACAGTCAATCAGCCCCAGCATTTT. Translated, it gives CASSLASTVNQPQHF.

The J gene is TRBJ2-3, the V gene TRBV7-9; 8 bases map to TRBD1. Germline V gives CDR1 SEHNR, CDR2 FQNEAQ (reference sequence). The CDR3 runs 15 residues. V was pared by 7 bases and J by 0 bases, with 6 bases of the junction left unmatched. This CDR3 reads CASTGQGWSTDTQYF. For the CDR3, the DNA is TGTGCCAGCACCGGACAGGGTTGGAGCACAGATACGCAGTATTTT.

The chain is built from TRBV28 and TRBJ2-5; possible D gene TRBD2, 6 bases. The J call is in doubt because the DNA end fits TRBJ2-7 better. The CDR3 spans 14 residues. Looked up from germline, CDR1 is MDHEN and CDR2 is SYDVKM. The CDR3: CASSLLAGPYEQYF. CDR3 nucleotides: TGTGCCAGCAGTTTATTGGCGGGACCCTACGAGCAGTACTTC.

The chain joins TRBV5-6 to TRBJ1-2; D perhaps matches TRBD1 (5 bases). CDR1 is SGHDT, CDR2 YYEEEE, per germline. V lost 4 bases to trimming and J lost 2 bases, with 12 bases between them. The CDR3 extends over 14 amino acids. CDR3 bases: TGTGCCAGCAGCCAGACACGGGGGAACTATGGCTACACCTTC. Encoded protein: CASSQTRGNYGYTF.

This rearrangement joins TRBV30 to TRBJ2-7; D possibly corresponds to TRBD1 (5 bases). CDR3 length equals 15 residues. Germline lookup yields CDR1 GTSNPN and CDR2 SVGIG (reference sequence). Trimming cost V 2 bases and J 5 bases, with 19 bases left between them. The CDR3 DNA sequence: TGTGCCTGGAGTAATAACAGGTTACCGGCGGACGAGCAGTACTTC. Its translation: CAWSNNRLPADEQYF.

The table lists this clone with a count of one. The rearrangement uses TRBV19 and TRBJ2-5, with 10 bases identical to TRBD1. V gave up 6 bases and J gave up 7 bases; unmatched junction bases: 8. This CDR3 is built from 14 residues. CDR1 is LNHDA, CDR2 SQIVND, per germline (reference sequence). CDR3: CASSLTGGGGTQYF. The CDR3 DNA sequence: TGTGCCAGTAGCCTGACAGGGGGCGGCGGGACCCAGTACTTC.

The rearrangement uses TRBV7-8 and TRBJ1-6, with D hard to call. The CDR3 has 18 residues. Germline values: CDR1 SGHVS, CDR2 FQNEAQ. With 3 bases removed from V and 0 bases from J, the gap between germline ends came to 15 bases. CDR3 coding DNA: TGTGCCAGCAGCTTCGGGATCCCAGGATTCTCCTATAATTCACCCCTCCACTTT. Translated: CASSFGIPGFSYNSPLHF.

This chain joins TRBV29-1 and TRBJ1-2; D not resolved. The CDR3 covers 13 residues. Trimming left V 7 bases short and J 0 bases short, with 12 bases between. The V gene's germline CDR1 is SQVTM and CDR2 ANQGSEA. As DNA, the CDR3 is TGCAGCGCTTCTCAGGTAGCTAACTATGGCTACACCTTC. It specifies CSASQVANYGYTF.